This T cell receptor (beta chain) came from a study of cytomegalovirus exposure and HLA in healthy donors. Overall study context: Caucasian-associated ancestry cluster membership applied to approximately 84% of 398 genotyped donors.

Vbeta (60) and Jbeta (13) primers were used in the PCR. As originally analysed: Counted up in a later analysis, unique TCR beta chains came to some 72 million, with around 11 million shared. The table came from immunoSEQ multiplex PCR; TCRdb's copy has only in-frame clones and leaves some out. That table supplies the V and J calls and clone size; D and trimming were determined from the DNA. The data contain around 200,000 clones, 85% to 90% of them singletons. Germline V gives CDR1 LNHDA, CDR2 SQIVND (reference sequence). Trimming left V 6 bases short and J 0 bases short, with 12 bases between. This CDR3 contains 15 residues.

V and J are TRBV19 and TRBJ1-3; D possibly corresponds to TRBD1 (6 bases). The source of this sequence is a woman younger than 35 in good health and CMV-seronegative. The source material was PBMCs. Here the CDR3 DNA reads TGTGCCAGTAGCCCAACAGGGATCTCTGGAAACACCATATATTTT. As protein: CASSPTGISGNTIYF.